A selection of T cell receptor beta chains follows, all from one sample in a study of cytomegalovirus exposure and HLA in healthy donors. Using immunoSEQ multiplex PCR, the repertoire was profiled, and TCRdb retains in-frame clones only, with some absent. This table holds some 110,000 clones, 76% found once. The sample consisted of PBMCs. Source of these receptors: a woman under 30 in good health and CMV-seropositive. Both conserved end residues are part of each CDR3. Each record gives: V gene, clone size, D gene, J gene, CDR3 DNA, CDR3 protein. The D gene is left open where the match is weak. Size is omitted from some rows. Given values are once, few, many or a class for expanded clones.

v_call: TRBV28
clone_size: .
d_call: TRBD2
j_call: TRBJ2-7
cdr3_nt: TGTGCCAGCAGACAGGCCGGGCGCGGGAGGGCTGACACCTTC
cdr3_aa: CASRQAGRGRADTF

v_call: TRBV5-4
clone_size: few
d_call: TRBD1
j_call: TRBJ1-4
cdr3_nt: TGTGCCAGCAGTGGACAGGGCTCTAATGAAAAACTGTTTTTT
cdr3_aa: CASSGQGSNEKLFF

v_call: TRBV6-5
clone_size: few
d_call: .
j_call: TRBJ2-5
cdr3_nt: TGTGCCAGCAGGCTCCTCCAGGGGGGAGAGACCCAGTACTTC
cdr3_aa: CASRLLQGGETQYF

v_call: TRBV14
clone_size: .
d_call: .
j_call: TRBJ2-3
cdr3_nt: TGTGCCAGCAGCCCCCGGACAGTTTTGGATACGCAGTATTTT
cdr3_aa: CASSPRTVLDTQYF

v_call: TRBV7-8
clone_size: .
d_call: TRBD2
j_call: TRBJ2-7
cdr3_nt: TGTGCCAGCAGCTTCGAGACTAGCGGGATTTTCTACGAGCAGTACTTC
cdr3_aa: CASSFETSGIFYEQYF

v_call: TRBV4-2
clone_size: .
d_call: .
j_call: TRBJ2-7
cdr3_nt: TGTGCCAGCAGCCAGGAAGCAGGGTACGAGCAGTACTTC
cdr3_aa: CASSQEAGYEQYF

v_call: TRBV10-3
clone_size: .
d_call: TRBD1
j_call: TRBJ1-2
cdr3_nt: TGTGCCATCAGTGAGTCGGGAGAGACAGGGATGATCTATGGCTACACCTTC
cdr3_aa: CAISESGETGMIYGYTF

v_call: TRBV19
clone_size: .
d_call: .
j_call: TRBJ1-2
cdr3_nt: TGTGCCAGTAACTCTAGGGCAGGGGCCGCTTCCTATGGCTACACCTTC
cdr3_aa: CASNSRAGAASYGYTF

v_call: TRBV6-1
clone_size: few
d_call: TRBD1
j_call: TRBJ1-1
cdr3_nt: TGTGCCAGCAGTGAAGGGAGCCAAGGGACAGGGAGGGCTTTCTTT
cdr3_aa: CASSEGSQGTGRAFF

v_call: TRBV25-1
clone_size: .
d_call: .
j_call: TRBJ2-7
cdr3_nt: TGTGCCAGCAGTGATCCCAGGGAAGGGCTCTACGAGCAGTACTTC
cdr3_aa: CASSDPREGLYEQYF

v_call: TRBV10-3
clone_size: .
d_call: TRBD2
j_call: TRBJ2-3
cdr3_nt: TGTGCCATCAGTGAACAGCGGGAATTCTCTACTAGCACAGATACGCAGTATTTT
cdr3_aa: CAISEQREFSTSTDTQYF

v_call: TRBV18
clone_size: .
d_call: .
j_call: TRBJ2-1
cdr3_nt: TGTGCCAGCTCACCACAGGCGCAGGGGAGCGGCAATGAGCAGTTCTTC
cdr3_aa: CASSPQAQGSGNEQFF

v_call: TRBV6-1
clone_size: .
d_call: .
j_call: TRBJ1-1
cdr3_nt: TGTGCCAGCAGGGGCGGGGCGAACACTGAAGCTTTCTTT
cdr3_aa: CASRGGANTEAFF

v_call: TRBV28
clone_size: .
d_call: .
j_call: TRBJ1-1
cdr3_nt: TGTGCCAGCAGCCGGACTGAGAACACTGAAGCTTTCTTT
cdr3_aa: CASSRTENTEAFF

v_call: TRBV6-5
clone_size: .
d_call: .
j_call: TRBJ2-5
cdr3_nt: TGTGCCAGCAGTTACTGGGAGGGGGAGGAGACCCAGTACTTC
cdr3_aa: CASSYWEGEETQYF

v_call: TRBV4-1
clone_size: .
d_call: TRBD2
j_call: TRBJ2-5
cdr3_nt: TGCGCCAGCAGCCATTGGGTGGGCGGGAGACGGGAGACCCAGTACTTC
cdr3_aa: CASSHWVGGRRETQYF

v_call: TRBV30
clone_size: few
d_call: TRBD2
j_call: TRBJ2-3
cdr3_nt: TGTGCCTGGAGTGGGGGACTAGAGGCAGATACGCAGTATTTT
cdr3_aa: CAWSGGLEADTQYF

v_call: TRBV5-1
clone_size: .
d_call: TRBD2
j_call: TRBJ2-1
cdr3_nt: TGCGCCAGCAGCCCTCGTAGCGGGAGCGACAATGAGCAGTTCTTC
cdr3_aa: CASSPRSGSDNEQFF

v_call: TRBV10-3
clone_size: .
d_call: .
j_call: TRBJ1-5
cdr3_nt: TGTGCCATCAGTGATCCCGGTTATAGCAATCAGCCCCAGCATTTT
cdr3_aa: CAISDPGYSNQPQHF

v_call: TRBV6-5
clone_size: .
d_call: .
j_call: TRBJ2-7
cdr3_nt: TGTGCCAGCAGTTACGGGACGGGGGCCTACGAGCAGTACTTC
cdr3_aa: CASSYGTGAYEQYF

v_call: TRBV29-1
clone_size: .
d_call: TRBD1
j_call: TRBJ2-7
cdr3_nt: TGCAGCGTCGGGGACAGGGCCTACGAGCAGTACTTC
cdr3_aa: CSVGDRAYEQYF

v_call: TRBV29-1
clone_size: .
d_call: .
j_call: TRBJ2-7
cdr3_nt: TGCAGCGTTGGTTCTTCAAGCCCCTACGAGCAGTACTTC
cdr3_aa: CSVGSSSPYEQYF